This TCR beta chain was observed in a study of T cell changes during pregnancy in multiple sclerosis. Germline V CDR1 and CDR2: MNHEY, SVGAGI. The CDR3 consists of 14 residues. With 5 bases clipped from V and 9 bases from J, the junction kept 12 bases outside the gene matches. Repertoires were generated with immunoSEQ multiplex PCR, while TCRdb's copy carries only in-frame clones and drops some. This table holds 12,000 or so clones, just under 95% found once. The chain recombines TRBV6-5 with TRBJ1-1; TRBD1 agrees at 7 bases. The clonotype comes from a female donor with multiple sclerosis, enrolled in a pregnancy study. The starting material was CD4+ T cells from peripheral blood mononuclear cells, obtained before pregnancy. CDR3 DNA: TGTGCCAGCAGTCCTGAACACAGGGGAGGTAAAGCTTTCTTT. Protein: CASSPEHRGGKAFF.